This T cell receptor beta chain was identified during a study of blood T cell repertoires in COVID-19. Study-wide context: Acute and convalescent COVID-19 samples came from the United States, Italy and Spain. Sources were T cells, B-cell-depleted T cells, or PBMCs; the material itself was cDNA or gDNA.

TCRdb's table, derived via immunoSEQ multiplex PCR, lists solely in-frame clones and lacks some. The sample carries 300,000 to 400,000 clones, around 90% recorded once. This CDR3 has 14 residues. Germline lookup yields CDR1 SGHRS and CDR2 YFSETQ. With 4 bases clipped from V and 3 bases from J, the junction kept 6 bases outside the gene matches. The sample consisted of peripheral blood. The V call is TRBV5-1, the J call TRBJ2-5, with 7 bases aligning to TRBD1. This clonotype was obtained from a human donor in a cohort sampled during active COVID-19. CDR3 sequence reads: CASSKGQTEETQYF. The CDR3 region has the DNA TGCGCCAGCAGCAAGGGACAGACCGAAGAGACCCAGTACTTC. The variable domain in full, completed from reference TRBV5-1 and TRBJ2-5, reads KAGVTQTPRYLIKTRGQQVTLSCSPISGHRSVSWYQQTPGQGLQFLFEYFSETQRNKGNFPGRFSGRQFSNSRSEMNVSTLELGDSALYLCASSKGQTEETQYFGPGTRLLVL.